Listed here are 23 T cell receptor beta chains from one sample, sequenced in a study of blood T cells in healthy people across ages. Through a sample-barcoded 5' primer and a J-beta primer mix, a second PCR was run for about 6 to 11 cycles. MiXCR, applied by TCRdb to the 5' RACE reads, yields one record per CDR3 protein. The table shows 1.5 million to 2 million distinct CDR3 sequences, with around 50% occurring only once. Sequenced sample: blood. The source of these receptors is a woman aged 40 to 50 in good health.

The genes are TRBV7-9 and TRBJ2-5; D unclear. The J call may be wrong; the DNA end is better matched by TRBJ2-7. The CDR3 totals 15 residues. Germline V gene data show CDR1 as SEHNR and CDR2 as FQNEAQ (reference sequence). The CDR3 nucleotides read TGTGCCAGCAGCTTTTCTTCCATCGGTCAGAACGAGCAGTACTTC. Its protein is CASSFSSIGQNEQYF.

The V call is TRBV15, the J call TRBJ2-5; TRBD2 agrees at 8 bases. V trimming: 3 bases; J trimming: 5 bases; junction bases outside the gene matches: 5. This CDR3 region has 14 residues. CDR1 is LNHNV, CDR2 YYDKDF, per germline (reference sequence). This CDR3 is CATSRIAGIETQYF. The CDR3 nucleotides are TGTGCCACCAGCAGGATAGCGGGGATTGAGACCCAGTACTTC.

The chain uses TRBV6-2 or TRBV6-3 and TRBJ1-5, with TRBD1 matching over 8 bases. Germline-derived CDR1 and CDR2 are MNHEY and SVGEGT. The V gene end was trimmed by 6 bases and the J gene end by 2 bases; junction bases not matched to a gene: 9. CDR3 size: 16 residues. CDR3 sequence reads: CASRPPDRGRNQPQHF. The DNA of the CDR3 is TGTGCCAGCAGACCCCCTGACAGGGGACGCAATCAGCCCCAGCATTTT.

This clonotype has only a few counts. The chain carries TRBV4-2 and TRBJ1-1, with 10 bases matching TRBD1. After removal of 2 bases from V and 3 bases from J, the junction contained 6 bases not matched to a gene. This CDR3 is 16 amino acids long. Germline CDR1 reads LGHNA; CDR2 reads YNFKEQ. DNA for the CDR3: TGTGCCAGCAGCCAACTGACAGGGGGCAAGGACACTGAAGCTTTCTTT. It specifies CASSQLTGGKDTEAFF.

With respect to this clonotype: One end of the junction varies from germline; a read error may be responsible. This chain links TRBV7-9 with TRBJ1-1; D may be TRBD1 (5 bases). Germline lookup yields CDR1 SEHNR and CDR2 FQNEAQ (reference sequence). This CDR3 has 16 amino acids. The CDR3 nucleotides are TGTGCCAGCAGCTCGGGACGCGTGGTAATGAACACTGAAGCCTTCTTT. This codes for CASSSGRVVMNTEAFF. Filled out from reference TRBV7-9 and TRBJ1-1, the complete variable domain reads DTGVSQNPRHKITKRGQNVTFRCDPISEHNRLYWYRQTLGQGPEFLTYFQNEAQLEKSRLLSDRFSAERPKGSFSTLEIQRTEQGDSAMYLCASSSGRVVMNTEAFFGQGTRLTVV.

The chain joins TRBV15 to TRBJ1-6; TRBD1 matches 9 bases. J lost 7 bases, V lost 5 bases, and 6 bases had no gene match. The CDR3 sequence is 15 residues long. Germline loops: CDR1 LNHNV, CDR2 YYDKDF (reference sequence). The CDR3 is CATSGSTGGNSPLHF. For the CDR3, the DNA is TGTGCCACCAGCGGATCGACAGGGGGAAATTCACCCCTCCACTTT. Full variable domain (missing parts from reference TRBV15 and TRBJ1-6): DAMVIQNPRYQVTQFGKPVTLSCSQTLNHNVMYWYQQKSSQAPKLLFHYYDKDFNNEADTPDNFQSRRPNTSFCFLDIRSPGLGDTAMYLCATSGSTGGNSPLHFGNGTRLTVT.

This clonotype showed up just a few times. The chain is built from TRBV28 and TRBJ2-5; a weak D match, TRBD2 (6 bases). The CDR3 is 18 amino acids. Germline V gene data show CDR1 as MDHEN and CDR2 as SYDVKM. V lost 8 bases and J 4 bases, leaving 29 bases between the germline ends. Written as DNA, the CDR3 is TGTGCCAGCTGGCCTTTCGCTTTTGGGCAGGGAGGAGGAGAGACCCAGTACTTC. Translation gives CASWPFAFGQGGGETQYF.

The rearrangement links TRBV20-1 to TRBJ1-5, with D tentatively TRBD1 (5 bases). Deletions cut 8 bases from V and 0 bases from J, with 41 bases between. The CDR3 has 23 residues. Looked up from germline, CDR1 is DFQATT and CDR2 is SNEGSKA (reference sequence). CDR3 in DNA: TGCAGTTTACGGACCTCCGAATTGGACGCCGCTGGCCTGATAGGGGCTAGCAATCAGCCCCAGCATTTT. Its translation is CSLRTSELDAAGLIGASNQPQHF.

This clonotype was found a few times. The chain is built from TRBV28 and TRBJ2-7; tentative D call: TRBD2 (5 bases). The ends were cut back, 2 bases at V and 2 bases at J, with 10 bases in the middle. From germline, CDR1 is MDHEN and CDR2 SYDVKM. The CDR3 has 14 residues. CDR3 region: CASSLMAGTYEQYF. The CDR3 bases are TGTGCCAGCAGTTTAATGGCGGGTACCTACGAGCAGTACTTC.

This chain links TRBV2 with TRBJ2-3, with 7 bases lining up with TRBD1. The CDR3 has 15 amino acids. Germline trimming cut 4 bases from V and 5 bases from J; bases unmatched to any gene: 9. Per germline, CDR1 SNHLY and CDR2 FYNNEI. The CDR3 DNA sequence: TGTGCCAGCAGTGGTTCGCCAGGGGGTGTAGATACGCAGTATTTT. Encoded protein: CASSGSPGGVDTQYF.

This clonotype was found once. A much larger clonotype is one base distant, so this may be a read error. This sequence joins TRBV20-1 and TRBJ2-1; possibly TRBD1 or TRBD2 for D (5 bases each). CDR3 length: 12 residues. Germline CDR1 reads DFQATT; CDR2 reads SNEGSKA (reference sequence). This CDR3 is CSPKGTQETQFF. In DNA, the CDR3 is TGCTCCCCGAAAGGGACCCAAGAGACCCAGTTCTTC.

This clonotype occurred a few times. This CDR3 is CASNSGYSYNEQFF. In DNA form, the CDR3 reads TGTGCCAGCAATAGCGGGTACTCCTACAATGAGCAGTTCTTC. The chain links TRBV27 to TRBJ2-1, with TRBD2 matching 7 bases. With 7 bases clipped from V and 0 bases from J, the junction kept 3 bases outside the gene matches. Looked up from germline, CDR1 is MNHEY and CDR2 is SMNVEV (reference sequence). The CDR3 totals 14 residues.

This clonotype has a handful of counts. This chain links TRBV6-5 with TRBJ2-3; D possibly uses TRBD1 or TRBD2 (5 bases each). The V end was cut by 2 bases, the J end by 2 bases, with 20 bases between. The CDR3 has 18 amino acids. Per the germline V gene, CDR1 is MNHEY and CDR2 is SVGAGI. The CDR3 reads CASSYPRRGGLNTDTQYF. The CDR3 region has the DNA TGTGCCAGCAGTTACCCCCGAAGGGGCGGACTCAACACAGATACGCAGTATTTT.

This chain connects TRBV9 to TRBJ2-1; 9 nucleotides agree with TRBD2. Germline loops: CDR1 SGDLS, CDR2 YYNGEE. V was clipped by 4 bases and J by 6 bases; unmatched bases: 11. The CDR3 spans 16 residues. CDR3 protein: CASSSVIAGAINEQFF. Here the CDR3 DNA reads TGTGCCAGCAGCTCAGTTATAGCGGGGGCAATCAATGAGCAGTTCTTC.

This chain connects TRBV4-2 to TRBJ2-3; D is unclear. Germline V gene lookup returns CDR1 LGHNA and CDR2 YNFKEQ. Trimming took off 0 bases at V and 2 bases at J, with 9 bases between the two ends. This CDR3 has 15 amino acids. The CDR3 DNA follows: TGTGCCAGCAGCCAAGACGGGCAGGTCACAGATACGCAGTATTTT. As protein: CASSQDGQVTDTQYF.

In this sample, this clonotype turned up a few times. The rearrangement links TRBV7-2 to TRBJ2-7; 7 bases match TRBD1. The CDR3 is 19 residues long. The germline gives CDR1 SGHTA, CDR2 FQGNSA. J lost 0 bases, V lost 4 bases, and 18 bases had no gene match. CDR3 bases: TGTGCCAGCAGCTACCGTTCCCGTCTTGGACAGGTCAGCTCCTACGAGCAGTACTTC. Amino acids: CASSYRSRLGQVSSYEQYF.

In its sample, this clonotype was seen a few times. DNA for the CDR3: TGTGCCACCAGTGATTTCCTCAATGAGCAGTTCTTC. Amino acids: CATSDFLNEQFF. This rearrangement joins TRBV24-1 to TRBJ2-1, with D unclear. V shed 1 base and J shed 6 bases, with 3 bases lying between them. This CDR3 region has 12 residues. Germline V gene sequence: CDR1 KGHDR, CDR2 SFDVKD.

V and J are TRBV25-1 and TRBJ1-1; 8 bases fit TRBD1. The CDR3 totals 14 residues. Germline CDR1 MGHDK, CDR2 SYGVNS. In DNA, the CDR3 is TGTGCGACCCGAGGGACAGGAATGAACACTGAAGCTTTCTTT. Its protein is CATRGTGMNTEAFF. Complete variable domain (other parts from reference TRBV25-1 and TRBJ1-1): EADIYQTPRYLVIGTGKKITLECSQTMGHDKMYWYQQDPGMELHLIHYSYGVNSTEKGDLSSESTVSRIRTEHFPLTLESARPSHTSQYLCATRGTGMNTEAFFGQGTRLTVV.

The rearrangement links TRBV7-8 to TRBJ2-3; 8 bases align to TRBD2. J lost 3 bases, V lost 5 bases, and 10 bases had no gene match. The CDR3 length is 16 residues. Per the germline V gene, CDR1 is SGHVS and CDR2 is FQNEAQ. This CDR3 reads CASSPRFSGGTDTQYF. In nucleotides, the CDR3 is TGTGCCAGCAGCCCGCGGTTCAGCGGGGGTACAGATACGCAGTATTTT.

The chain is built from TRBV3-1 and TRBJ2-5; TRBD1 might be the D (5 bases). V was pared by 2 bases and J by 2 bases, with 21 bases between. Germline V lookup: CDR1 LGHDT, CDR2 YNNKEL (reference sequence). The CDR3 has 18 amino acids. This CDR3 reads CASSQQLPGSGMQETQYF. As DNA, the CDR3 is TGTGCCAGCAGCCAACAACTCCCAGGGTCCGGAATGCAAGAGACCCAGTACTTC.

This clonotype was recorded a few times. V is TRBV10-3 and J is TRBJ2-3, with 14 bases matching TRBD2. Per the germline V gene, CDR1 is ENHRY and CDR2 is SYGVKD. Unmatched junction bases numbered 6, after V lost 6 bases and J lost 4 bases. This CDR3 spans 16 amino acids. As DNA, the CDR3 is TGTGCCATCAGACGACTAGCGGGGGGGGATCCAGATACGCAGTATTTT. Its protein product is CAIRRLAGGDPDTQYF.

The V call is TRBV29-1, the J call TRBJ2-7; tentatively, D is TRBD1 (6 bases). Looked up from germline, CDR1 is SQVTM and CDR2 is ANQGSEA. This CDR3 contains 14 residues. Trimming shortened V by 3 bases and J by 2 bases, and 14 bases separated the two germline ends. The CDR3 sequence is CSVDDRPKTYEQYF. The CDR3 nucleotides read TGCAGCGTTGATGACAGGCCCAAGACCTACGAGCAGTACTTC.

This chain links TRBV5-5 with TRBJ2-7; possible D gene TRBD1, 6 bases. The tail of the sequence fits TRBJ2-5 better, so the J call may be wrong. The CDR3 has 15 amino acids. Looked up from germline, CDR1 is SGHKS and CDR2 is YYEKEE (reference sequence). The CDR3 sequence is CASRTTGCQEETQYF. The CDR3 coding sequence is TGTGCCAGCAGAACCACAGGGTGTCAAGAAGAGACCCAGTACTTC.